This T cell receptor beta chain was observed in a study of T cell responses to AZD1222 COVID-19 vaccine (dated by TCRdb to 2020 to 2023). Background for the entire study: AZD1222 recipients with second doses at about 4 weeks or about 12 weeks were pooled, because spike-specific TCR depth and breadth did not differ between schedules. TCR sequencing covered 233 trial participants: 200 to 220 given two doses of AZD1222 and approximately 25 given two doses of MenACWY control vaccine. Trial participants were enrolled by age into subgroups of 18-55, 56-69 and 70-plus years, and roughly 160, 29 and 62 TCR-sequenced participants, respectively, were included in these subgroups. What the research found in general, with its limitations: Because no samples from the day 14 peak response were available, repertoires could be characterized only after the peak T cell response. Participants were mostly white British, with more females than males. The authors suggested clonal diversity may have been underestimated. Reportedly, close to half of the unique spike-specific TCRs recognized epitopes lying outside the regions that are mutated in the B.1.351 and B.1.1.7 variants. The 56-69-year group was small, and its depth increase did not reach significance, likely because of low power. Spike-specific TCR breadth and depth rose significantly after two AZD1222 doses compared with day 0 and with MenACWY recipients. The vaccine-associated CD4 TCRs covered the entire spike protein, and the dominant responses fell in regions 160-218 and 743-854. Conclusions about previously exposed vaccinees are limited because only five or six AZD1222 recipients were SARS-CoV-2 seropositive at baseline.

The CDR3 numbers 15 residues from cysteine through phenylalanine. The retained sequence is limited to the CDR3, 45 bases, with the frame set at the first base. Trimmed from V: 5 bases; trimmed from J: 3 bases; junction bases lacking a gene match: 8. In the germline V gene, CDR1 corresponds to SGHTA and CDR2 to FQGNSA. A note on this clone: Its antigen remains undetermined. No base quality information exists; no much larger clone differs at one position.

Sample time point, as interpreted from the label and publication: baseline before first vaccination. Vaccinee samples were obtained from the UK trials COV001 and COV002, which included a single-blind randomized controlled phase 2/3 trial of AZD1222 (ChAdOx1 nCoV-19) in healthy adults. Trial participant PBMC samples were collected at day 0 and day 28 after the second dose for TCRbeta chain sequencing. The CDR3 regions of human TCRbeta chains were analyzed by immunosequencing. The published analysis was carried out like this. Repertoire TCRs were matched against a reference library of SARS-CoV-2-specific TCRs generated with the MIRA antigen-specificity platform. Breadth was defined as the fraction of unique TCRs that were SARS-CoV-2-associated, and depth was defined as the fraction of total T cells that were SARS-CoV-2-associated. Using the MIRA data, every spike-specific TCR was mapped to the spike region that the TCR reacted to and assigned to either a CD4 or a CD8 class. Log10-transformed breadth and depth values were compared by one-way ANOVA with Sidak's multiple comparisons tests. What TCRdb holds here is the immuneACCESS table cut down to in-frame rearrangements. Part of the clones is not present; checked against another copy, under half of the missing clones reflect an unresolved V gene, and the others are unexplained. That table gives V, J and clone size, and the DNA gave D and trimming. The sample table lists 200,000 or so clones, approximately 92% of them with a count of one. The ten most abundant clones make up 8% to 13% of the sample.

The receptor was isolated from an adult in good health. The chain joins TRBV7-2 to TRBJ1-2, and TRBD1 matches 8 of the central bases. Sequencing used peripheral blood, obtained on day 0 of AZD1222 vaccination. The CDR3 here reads CASSAYRGSDYGYTF. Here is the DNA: TGTGCCAGCAGCGCTTACAGGGGGAGCGACTATGGCTACACCTTC.